This passage covers 10 T cell receptor beta chains from one sample sequenced in a study of blood T cell repertoires in COVID-19. Libraries were prepared by immunoSEQ multiplex PCR; TCRdb keeps only in-frame clonotypes and omits some of them. Of 110,000 or so clones detected, roughly 82% appear once; the ten largest clones hold approximately 7.9%. The sample comprised peripheral blood. The source is a woman older than 75 with active or convalescent COVID-19.

The rearrangement joins TRBV2 to TRBJ2-7, with 10 bases aligning to TRBD1. The CDR3 has 13 residues. Germline-derived CDR1 and CDR2 are SNHLY and FYNNEI. After removal of 6 bases from V and 5 bases from J, the junction contained 4 bases not matched to a gene. This CDR3 is CASRGDRGHEQYF. The DNA for the CDR3 is TGTGCCAGCAGGGGGGACAGGGGTCACGAGCAGTACTTC.

CDR3 nucleotide sequence: TGTGCCAGCAGGTCGACAGGGACTGAAGCTTTCTTT. Amino acid sequence: CASRSTGTEAFF. This chain links TRBV6-5 with TRBJ1-1; 7 nucleotides match TRBD1. This CDR3 has 12 amino acids. CDR1 MNHEY and CDR2 SVGAGI come from the germline V gene. Unmatched junction bases numbered 3, after V lost 6 bases and J lost 5 bases.

The chain uses TRBV5-1 and TRBJ1-4; the D gene is possibly TRBD1 (5 bases). The CDR3 spans 14 residues. The germline V gene encodes CDR1 SGHRS and CDR2 YFSETQ. With 0 bases removed from V and 6 bases from J, the gap between germline ends came to 9 bases. CDR3 nucleotides: TGCGCCAGCAGCTTGGGACAGTACGATGAAAAACTGTTTTTT. Protein sequence: CASSLGQYDEKLFF. Full variable domain (rest looked up from reference TRBV5-1 and TRBJ1-4): KAGVTQTPRYLIKTRGQQVTLSCSPISGHRSVSWYQQTPGQGLQFLFEYFSETQRNKGNFPGRFSGRQFSNSRSEMNVSTLELGDSALYLCASSLGQYDEKLFFGSGTQLSVL.

This chain connects TRBV19 to TRBJ2-5, with 11 bases matching TRBD1. The CDR3 totals 16 residues. V lost 3 bases and J lost 4; bases outside the gene matches: 7. Germline loops: CDR1 LNHDA, CDR2 SQIVND (reference sequence). CDR3 bases: TGTGCCAGTAGTATTGGGGGGACAGGGGGGAGAGAGACCCAGTACTTC. Protein: CASSIGGTGGRETQYF.

The rearrangement uses TRBV7-9 and TRBJ2-7; TRBD1 might be the D (6 bases). This CDR3 has 15 residues. Germline CDR1 and CDR2: SEHNR and FQNEAQ (reference sequence). With 5 bases removed from V and 3 bases from J, the gap between germline ends came to 17 bases. This chain's CDR3 is CASSPPRGYLYEQYF. CDR3 DNA sequence: TGTGCCAGCAGCCCTCCCAGGGGATACCTCTACGAGCAGTACTTC.

This rearrangement joins TRBV7-2 to TRBJ2-2; D perhaps matches TRBD1 (6 bases). The germline CDR1 and CDR2 sequences are SGHTA and FQGNSA. There are 15 residues in the CDR3. V was shortened by 3 bases and J by 6 bases, with 14 bases between the two germline ends. The DNA of the CDR3 is TGTGCCAGCAGCTTTACAGGGATGGTTGCCGGGGAGCTGTTTTTT. Protein product: CASSFTGMVAGELFF.

This rearrangement joins TRBV15 to TRBJ2-5; a possible D gene is TRBD2 (5 bases). This CDR3 is built from 15 residues. V gave up 0 bases and J gave up 3 bases, with 11 bases separating them. Germline CDR1 LNHNV, CDR2 YYDKDF (reference sequence). CDR3: CATSRDGTREETQYF. As DNA, the CDR3 is TGTGCCACCAGCAGAGATGGCACTAGGGAAGAGACCCAGTACTTC.

J is TRBJ1-1 and V is TRBV7-8; 7 bases line up with TRBD1. In germline, CDR1 is SGHVS, CDR2 FQNEAQ. With 3 bases clipped from V and 0 bases from J, the junction kept 1 base outside the gene matches. There are 14 residues in the CDR3. The CDR3 loop is CASSLTGMNTEAFF. CDR3 nucleotides: TGTGCCAGCAGCTTGACAGGGATGAACACTGAAGCTTTCTTT.

The chain combines TRBV7-3 with TRBJ2-3; 15 bases are a match to TRBD2. V shed 5 bases and J 4 bases; nucleotides not matched to a gene: 4. This CDR3 region has 16 residues. CDR1 and CDR2 from the germline V gene are SGHTA and FQGTGA. The CDR3, as DNA: TGTGCCAGCAGCCAGGGGACTAGCGGGAGGTCAGATACGCAGTATTTT. This encodes CASSQGTSGRSDTQYF.

Here the CDR3 DNA reads TGCGCCAGCAGCTCAGGACAGACGAACAATGAGCAGTTCTTC. It specifies CASSSGQTNNEQFF. The chain couples TRBV5-1 to TRBJ2-1; D perhaps matches TRBD1 (6 bases). Germline values: CDR1 SGHRS, CDR2 YFSETQ. The length of the CDR3 is 14 residues. V was cut by 3 bases and J by 5 bases, with 12 bases left in between.